The subject of this entry is one TCR beta chain. This table comes from immunoSEQ multiplex PCR, and its TCRdb copy is limited to in-frame clones, with some not included. The profile shows about 120,000 clones, roughly nine tenths of them singletons. The sample comes from a study of blood T cell repertoires in COVID-19. Trimming took 5 bases from V and 1 from J; bases not matched to a gene: 4. This CDR3 is built from 14 residues. CDR1 is MNHEY, CDR2 SVGAGI, per germline. The sample comprised peripheral blood. The clonotype was recovered from a man aged 65 to 79 with active or convalescent COVID-19. The chain couples TRBV6-5 to TRBJ1-1; TRBD1 agrees at 7 bases. The CDR3: CASSPDRANTEAFF. CDR3 bases: TGTGCCAGCAGTCCCGACAGGGCGAACACTGAAGCTTTCTTT.